Listed below are T cell receptor beta chains from one sample, sequenced in a study of monozygotic twins with inflammatory bowel disease. TCRdb reanalyzed the 5' RACE reads, giving one entry per CDR3 protein sequence and no DNA. Recorded for this sample: just over 300,000 distinct CDR3 sequences. Sequencing used blood. All receptors come from a human donor with ulcerative colitis or Crohn's disease, or a healthy co-twin of an affected twin (not recorded which). Both conserved end residues are part of each CDR3.

v_gene	j_gene	CDR3aa
TRBV11-2	TRBJ2-5	CASSSWSSGLKETQYF
TRBV7-2	TRBJ1-2	CASSLESTNYGYTF
TRBV20-1	TRBJ1-6	CSARPDGTGYNSPLHF
TRBV20-1	TRBJ2-1	CSASLGLEANEQFF
TRBV15	TRBJ2-1	CATSREGLAGGWEQFF
TRBV2	TRBJ2-7	CASRAGQGPPYEQYF
TRBV29-1	TRBJ2-3	CTLEVGGPDTQYF
TRBV5-4	TRBJ2-7	CASRKFSAGAGEQYF
TRBV3-1	TRBJ2-3	CASSQRGISSTDTQYF
TRBV10-1	TRBJ2-2	CASSEVGGSGELFF
TRBV5-1	TRBJ2-7	CASSPPGTGLYEQYF
TRBV7-2	TRBJ1-1	CASQDLTEAFF
TRBV5-1	TRBJ1-1	CASSLVVGSDTEAFF
TRBV7-9	TRBJ2-2	CASSPSGRDTGELFF
TRBV21-1	TRBJ1-4	CASSKTTASNEKLFF
TRBV30	TRBJ2-1	CAWSVSRGSYEQFF
TRBV24-1	TRBJ2-3	CATSEPQPANTQYF
TRBV7-8	TRBJ2-1	CASSLQQGGGRNEQFF
TRBV20-1	TRBJ2-7	CSAQTSGRAYEQYF
TRBV7-9	TRBJ1-2	CASSQPPAIGYTF
TRBV24-1	TRBJ2-3	CATSDPGTSARDTQYF
TRBV5-6	TRBJ1-6	CASSFGQGLNNLPLHF
TRBV5-1	TRBJ1-2	CASSLTPLGQGIQGYTF
TRBV28	TRBJ1-5	CASSLLGASQPQHF
TRBV15	TRBJ2-1	CATSRENEQFF
TRBV7-2	TRBJ2-1	CASSIGTSYGEQFF
TRBV11-2	TRBJ2-1	CASSPHSTSGDNEQFF
TRBV2	TRBJ1-6	CASSGYLNSPLHF
TRBV19	TRBJ2-6	CASSIRRDGAGANVLTF
TRBV30	TRBJ2-1	CAWRVLDEQFF
TRBV7-3	TRBJ2-2	CASSRQGTGELFF
TRBV7-7	TRBJ2-2	CASSLIAGQTTGELFF
TRBV7-2	TRBJ2-5	CASSPGLAGGLGTQYF
TRBV20-1	TRBJ2-1	CSARTDSHYNEQFF
TRBV5-1	TRBJ2-7	CASSQGTSGTNEQYF
TRBV28	TRBJ2-7	CASSLSVISATYEQYF
TRBV6-5	TRBJ1-1	CASRIHMNTEAFF
TRBV12-3/TRBV12-4	TRBJ2-3	CASSFRTGTTDTQYF
TRBV20-1	TRBJ2-3	CSARSSGHRTDMQYF
TRBV5-1	TRBJ2-3	CASSTTGDTDTQYF
TRBV5-1	TRBJ2-1	CASSSGLIYNEQFF
TRBV27	TRBJ1-2	CASSLKPGQGNYGYTF
TRBV24-1	TRBJ2-7	CATSERTGQGGYEQYF